The T cell receptor beta chain under discussion was sequenced for a study of T cell responses to AZD1222 COVID-19 vaccine. Study observations and caveats: Donors were chiefly white British, with a greater number of females, and clonal diversity was perhaps underestimated. It was only after the peak T cell response that any repertoires were sampled. The CD4 TCRs associated with vaccination extended across spike and predominated at 160-218 and 743-854. Just six people given AZD1222 tested seropositive at baseline.

Trimming took 4 bases from V and 2 from J; bases not matched to a gene: 7. The germline V gene encodes CDR1 SGHRS and CDR2 YFSETQ. The CDR3 length is 16 residues. The protocol was immunoSEQ multiplex PCR, while the TCRdb copy is restricted to in-frame clones and leaves out a portion. Altogether fewer than 45,000 clones are present, approximately 83% being singletons, with the ten largest covering more than 45%. Details on this clone: What it binds is unknown.

Sequenced material: peripheral blood, taken on day 0 of AZD1222 vaccination. The gene calls are TRBV5-1 and TRBJ2-2, with 8 bases that match TRBD1. This TCR derives from an adult in good health. DNA of the CDR3: TGCGCCAGCAGCGGGACAGGCTCGGGTAACACCGGGGAGCTGTTTTTT. Its translation is CASSGTGSGNTGELFF.